This T cell receptor beta chain was recovered during a study of PD-L1 blockade in urothelial cancer. Looking at the study overall: Dosed intravenously at 1,200 mg every 3 weeks, atezolizumab was initiated by patients in the mid-2010s. Blood analysis occurred 3 weeks (second dose) and 6 weeks after treatment start.

The protocol was immunoSEQ multiplex PCR, while the TCRdb copy is restricted to in-frame clones and leaves out a portion. The table includes 75,000 to 100,000 clones, 75% to 90% detected once. The time point here: peripheral blood 6 weeks after treatment start. V was clipped by 0 bases and J by 7 bases; unmatched bases: 9. The germline V gene encodes CDR1 SGHNT and CDR2 YYREEE (reference sequence). CDR3 size: 15 residues. This specimen was PBMCs, taken around atezolizumab (anti-PD-L1) treatment. The clonotype comes from a man in his sixties or seventies with urothelial cancer. V is TRBV5-4 and J is TRBJ2-7; 8 nucleotides agree with TRBD1. CDR3 in amino acids: CASSLEPFRGREQYF. The CDR3 nucleotides read TGTGCCAGCAGCTTGGAACCCTTCAGGGGGCGAGAGCAGTACTTC.